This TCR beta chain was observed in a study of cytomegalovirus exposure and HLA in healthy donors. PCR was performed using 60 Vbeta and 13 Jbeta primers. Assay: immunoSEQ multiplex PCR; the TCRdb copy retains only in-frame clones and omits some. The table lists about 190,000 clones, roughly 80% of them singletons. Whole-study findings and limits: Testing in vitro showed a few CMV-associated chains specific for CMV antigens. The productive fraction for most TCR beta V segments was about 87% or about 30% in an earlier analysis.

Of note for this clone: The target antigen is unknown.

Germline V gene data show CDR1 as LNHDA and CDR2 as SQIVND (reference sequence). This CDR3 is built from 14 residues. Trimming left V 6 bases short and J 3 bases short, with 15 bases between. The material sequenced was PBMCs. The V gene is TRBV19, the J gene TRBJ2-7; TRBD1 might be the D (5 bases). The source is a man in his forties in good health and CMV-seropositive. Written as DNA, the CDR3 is TGTGCCAGTAGCCCAGGGATAACGAGCTACGAGCAGTACTTC. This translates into CASSPGITSYEQYF.